This entry concerns a single T cell receptor (beta chain). Authors' methods: Nucleated cell counts were estimated from reference gene primer amplification. Only in-frame clones appear in the TCRdb table, and some are missing; sequencing was by immunoSEQ multiplex PCR. V and J calls and clone size are those listed in that table; D and trimming were worked out from the DNA. The sample has over 150,000 clones; over 80% are singletons. These data originate in a study of blood T cell repertoires in COVID-19. Study context: Collection of acute and convalescent COVID-19 samples took place in the United States, Italy and Spain. T cells, B-cell-depleted T cells, or PBMCs supplied cDNA or gDNA.

Germline V gene sequence: CDR1 SGHNT, CDR2 YYREEE (reference sequence). V gave up 2 bases and J gave up 4 bases, with 12 bases separating them. The CDR3 contains 15 residues. This clonotype originated in a woman aged 60-75 years with acute or convalescent COVID-19. The genes are TRBV5-4 and TRBJ2-2, with D possibly matching TRBD1 (6 bases). Sequenced: peripheral blood. CDR3 bases: TGTGCCAGCAGCTTAAGGGCAGGGGTCACCGGGGAGCTGTTTTTT. It encodes CASSLRAGVTGELFF. Using reference TRBV5-4 and TRBJ2-2 for the parts outside the CDR3, the full variable domain is ETGVTQSPTHLIKTRGQQVTLRCSSQSGHNTVSWYQQALGQGPQFIFQYYREEENGRGNFPPRFSGLQFPNYSSELNVNALELDDSALYLCASSLRAGVTGELFFGEGSRLTVL.